A selection of T cell receptor beta chains follows, all from one sample in a study of regulatory T cells in long-lasting Graves disease. TCRdb re-analysed the multiplex PCR reads in MiXCR, keeping a single row per CDR3 protein. In the table there are some 450,000 distinct CDR3 sequences, around 20% of which are singletons. Sequencing used peripheral blood mononuclear cells (PBMCs), obtained when the disease was refractory, from a patient treated with antithyroid drugs. All receptors derive from a female donor with Graves disease. Each CDR3 is given without its conserved first and last residue. Each record gives: V gene, CDR3 protein.

V gene: TRBV28; CDR3 protein: ASSLGPGYQETQY
V gene: TRBV7-2; CDR3 protein: ASSIPGLAGGPPDTQY
V gene: TRBV28; CDR3 protein: ASSLDRRRTYEQY
V gene: TRBV27; CDR3 protein: ASRRRGASPLH
V gene: TRBV18; CDR3 protein: ASSDAIGNQETQY
V gene: TRBV6-5; CDR3 protein: ASSYPGGTEAF
V gene: TRBV19; CDR3 protein: ASSMFVVGELF
V gene: TRBV11-2; CDR3 protein: ASSLRSGRSYNEQF
V gene: TRBV7-3; CDR3 protein: ASSPTRGGQETQY
V gene: TRBV12-3/TRBV12-4; CDR3 protein: ASSSDAGGTYEQY
V gene: TRBV19; CDR3 protein: TSSWTRNTEAF
V gene: TRBV6-1; CDR3 protein: ASGQRPSAYNEQF
V gene: TRBV7-2; CDR3 protein: ASSLVGTRRETQY
V gene: TRBV18; CDR3 protein: ASSPRGPNTEAF
V gene: TRBV27; CDR3 protein: ASSLDATEKETQY
V gene: TRBV5-5; CDR3 protein: ASSLSYGDTGELF
V gene: TRBV6-1; CDR3 protein: ASSQRAGGTEAF
V gene: TRBV9; CDR3 protein: ASSPKSWIGEQY
V gene: TRBV7-2; CDR3 protein: ASSLQGANSEAF
V gene: TRBV3-1; CDR3 protein: ASSQWAGSTDTQY
V gene: TRBV12-3/TRBV12-4; CDR3 protein: ASSLEVNAEAF